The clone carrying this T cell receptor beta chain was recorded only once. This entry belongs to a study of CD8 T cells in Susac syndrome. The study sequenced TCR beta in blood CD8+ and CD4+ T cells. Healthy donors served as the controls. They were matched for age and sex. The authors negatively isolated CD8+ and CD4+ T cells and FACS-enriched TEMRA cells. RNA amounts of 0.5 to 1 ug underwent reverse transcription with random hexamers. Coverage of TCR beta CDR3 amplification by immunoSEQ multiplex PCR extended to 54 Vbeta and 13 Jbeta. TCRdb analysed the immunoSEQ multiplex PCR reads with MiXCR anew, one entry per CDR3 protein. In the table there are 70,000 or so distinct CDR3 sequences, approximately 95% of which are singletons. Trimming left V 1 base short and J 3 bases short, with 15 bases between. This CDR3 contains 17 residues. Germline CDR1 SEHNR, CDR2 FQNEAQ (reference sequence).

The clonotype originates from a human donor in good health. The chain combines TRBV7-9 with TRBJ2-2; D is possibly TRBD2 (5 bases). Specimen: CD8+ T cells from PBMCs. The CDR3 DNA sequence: TGTGCCAGCAGCTTAGTAGCGCTTCTTCGGGACACCGGGGAGCTGTTTTTT. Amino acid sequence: CASSLVALLRDTGELFF.